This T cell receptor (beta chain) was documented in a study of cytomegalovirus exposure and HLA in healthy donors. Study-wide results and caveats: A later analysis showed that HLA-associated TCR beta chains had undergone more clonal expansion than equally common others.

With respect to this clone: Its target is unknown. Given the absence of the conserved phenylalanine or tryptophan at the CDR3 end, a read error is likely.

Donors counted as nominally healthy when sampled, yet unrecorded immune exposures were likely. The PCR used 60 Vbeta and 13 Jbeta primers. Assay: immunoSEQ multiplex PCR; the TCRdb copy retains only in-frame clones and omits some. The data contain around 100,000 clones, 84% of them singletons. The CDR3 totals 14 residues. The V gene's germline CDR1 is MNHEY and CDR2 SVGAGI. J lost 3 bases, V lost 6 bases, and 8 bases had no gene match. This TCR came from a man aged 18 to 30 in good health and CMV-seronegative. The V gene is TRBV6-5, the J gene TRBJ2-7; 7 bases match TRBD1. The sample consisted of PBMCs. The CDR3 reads CASSDRAADYEQYL. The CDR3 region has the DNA TGTGCCAGCAGCGACAGGGCTGCGGACTACGAGCAGTACCTC.